Sequencing of this T cell receptor beta chain was carried out in a study of cytomegalovirus exposure and HLA in healthy donors. It was healthy bone marrow donors who served as donors. 13 Jbeta primers and 60 Vbeta primers were used for the PCR. Measured with immunoSEQ multiplex PCR; TCRdb has only the in-frame clones, and not every one. Of about 210,000 clones listed, about 80% were seen once; the top ten hold around 3.6%. Study-wide points: As a later analysis revealed, the rate of TCR association differed by HLA locus, with DRB1 most and HLA-C fewest. It was only CMV serostatus that was available as immune exposure information.

This clone was seen a single time. Its antigen is not known. Germline V gives CDR1 SGHVS, CDR2 FNYEAQ. Between the trimmed V and J ends, which lost 5 bases and 9 bases, there was a span of 11 bases. The CDR3 contains 12 residues. This chain links TRBV7-6 with TRBJ2-1, with D possibly being TRBD2 (6 bases). The sequencing input was PBMCs. This TCR was sampled from a man aged 40-55 years in good health and CMV-seropositive. CDR3 DNA: TGTGCCAGCAGCGGGGACTCACTTGAGCAGTTCTTC. Protein: CASSGDSLEQFF.